This section outlines one TCR beta chain sequence together with its context. V was trimmed by 2 bases and J by 5 bases, leaving 12 bases between them. This CDR3 spans 13 amino acids. The germline CDR1 and CDR2 sequences are GTSNPN and SVGIG (reference sequence). The sample belongs to a study of T cell responses to AZD1222 COVID-19 vaccine. Assay used: immunoSEQ multiplex PCR; TCRdb lists only in-frame clones, some missing. The data hold about 180,000 clones, with around 88% observed a single time. The starting material was peripheral blood, obtained 28 days after the second AZD1222 dose. The TCR sequence derives from an adult who received the AZD1222 COVID-19 vaccine. The J gene is TRBJ2-5, the V gene TRBV30; D perhaps matches TRBD2 (7 bases). The CDR3 sequence: CAWSTGGRETQYF. The CDR3 DNA reads TGTGCCTGGAGTACGGGGGGCAGGGAGACCCAGTACTTC.